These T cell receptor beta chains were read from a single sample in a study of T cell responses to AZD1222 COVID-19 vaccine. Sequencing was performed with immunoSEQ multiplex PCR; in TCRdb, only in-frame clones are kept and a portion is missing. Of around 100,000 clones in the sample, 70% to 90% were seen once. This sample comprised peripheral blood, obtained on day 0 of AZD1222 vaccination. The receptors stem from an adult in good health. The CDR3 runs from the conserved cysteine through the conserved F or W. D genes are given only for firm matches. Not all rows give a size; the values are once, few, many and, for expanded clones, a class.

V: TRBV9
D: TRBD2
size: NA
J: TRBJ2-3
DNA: TGTGCCAGCAGCATAGCGGGGGGTAGCACAGATACGCAGTATTTT
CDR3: CASSIAGGSTDTQYF

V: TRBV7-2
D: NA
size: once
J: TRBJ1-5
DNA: TGTGCCAGCAGCTTAGGAGGGCAGCGGCCCCAGCATTTT
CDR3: CASSLGGQRPQHF

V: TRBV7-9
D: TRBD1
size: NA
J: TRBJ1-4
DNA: TGTGCCAGCAGCTTAGCTCAAAGGGGGCGGGAAAAACTGTTTTTT
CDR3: CASSLAQRGREKLFF

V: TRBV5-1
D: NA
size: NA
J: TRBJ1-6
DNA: TGCGCCAGCAGCTTGTCGGGGGGCTCGGATAATTCACCCCTCCACTTT
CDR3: CASSLSGGSDNSPLHF

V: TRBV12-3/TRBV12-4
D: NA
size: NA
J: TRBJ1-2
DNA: TGTGCCAGCAGTTTTGGGGGTGATGGCTACACCTTC
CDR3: CASSFGGDGYTF

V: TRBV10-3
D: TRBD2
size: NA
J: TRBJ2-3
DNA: TGTGCCACCGAGGAGCGGGGGAGCACAGATACGCAGTATTTT
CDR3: CATEERGSTDTQYF

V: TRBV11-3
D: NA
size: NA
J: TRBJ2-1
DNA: TGTGCCAGCAGCCCCCGGGCGGGGAGTGAGGGTGAGCAGTTCTTC
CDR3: CASSPRAGSEGEQFF

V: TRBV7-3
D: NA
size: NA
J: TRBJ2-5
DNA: TGTGCCAGCAGCTTGGGCAGCCAAGAGACCCAGTACTTC
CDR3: CASSLGSQETQYF

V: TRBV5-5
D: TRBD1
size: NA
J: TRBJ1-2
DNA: TGTGCCAGCAGCACACAGGGGAGTTATGGCTACACCTTC
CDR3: CASSTQGSYGYTF

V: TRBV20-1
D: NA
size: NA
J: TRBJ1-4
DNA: TGCAGTGCTAGTAATCGGCAGCAGGAGAAAAAACTGTTTTTT
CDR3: CSASNRQQEKKLFF

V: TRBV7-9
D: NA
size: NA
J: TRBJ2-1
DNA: TGTGCCAGCAGCTTAGTGGGGCAGTTCGTTGAGCAGTTCTTC
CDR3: CASSLVGQFVEQFF

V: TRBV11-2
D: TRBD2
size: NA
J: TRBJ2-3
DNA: TGTGCCAGCAGCCCCCCGGGTGGTAGCGGGGGGACGCAGTATTTT
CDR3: CASSPPGGSGGTQYF

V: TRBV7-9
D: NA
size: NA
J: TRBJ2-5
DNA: TGTGCCAGCAGGGATTCGACCAGGGGAAAGCAAGAGACCCAGTACTTC
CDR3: CASRDSTRGKQETQYF

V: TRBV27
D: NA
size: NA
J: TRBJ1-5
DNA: TGTGCCAGCAGTTTGGGAGAAGACCAGCCCCAGCATTTT
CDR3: CASSLGEDQPQHF

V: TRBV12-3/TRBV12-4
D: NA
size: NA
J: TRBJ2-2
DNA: TGTGCCAGCAGTCTCCACACTCCCGGGGAGCTGTTTTTT
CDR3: CASSLHTPGELFF

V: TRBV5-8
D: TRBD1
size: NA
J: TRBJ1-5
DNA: TGTGCCAGCAGCTTGGGGACAGGGGCAGCGGATCAGCCCCAGCATTTT
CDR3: CASSLGTGAADQPQHF

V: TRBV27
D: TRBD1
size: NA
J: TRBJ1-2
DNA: TGTGCCAGCAGCCCCGGGACAGGGCCTCGGGGCTACACCTTC
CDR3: CASSPGTGPRGYTF

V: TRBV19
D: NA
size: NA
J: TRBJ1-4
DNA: TGTGCCAGTAGCCAAGACGGAAGGCCTAATGAAAAACTGTTTTTT
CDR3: CASSQDGRPNEKLFF

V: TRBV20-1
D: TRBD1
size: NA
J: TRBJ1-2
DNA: TGCAGTGCAAGGACAGGGTTTGGCTACACCTTC
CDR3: CSARTGFGYTF

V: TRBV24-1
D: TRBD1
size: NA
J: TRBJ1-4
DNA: TGTGCCAACTCCGGGACAGGGGAAGAAAAACTGTTTTTT
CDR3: CANSGTGEEKLFF

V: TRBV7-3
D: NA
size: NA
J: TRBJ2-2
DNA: TGTGCCAGCAGCTTATTAGGGAACACCGGGGAGCTGTTTTTT
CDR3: CASSLLGNTGELFF

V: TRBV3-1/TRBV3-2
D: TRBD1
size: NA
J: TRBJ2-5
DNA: TGTGCCAGCAGCCCTACCGGGACAGGGGTTGAGACCCAGTACTTC
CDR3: CASSPTGTGVETQYF

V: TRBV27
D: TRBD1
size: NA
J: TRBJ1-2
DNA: TGTGCCAGCTCGACAGGGAACTACTATGGCTACACCTTC
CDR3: CASSTGNYYGYTF

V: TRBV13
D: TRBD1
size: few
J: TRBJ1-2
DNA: TGTGCCAGCAGCTCGTCCCACAGGGGTAGGGATGGCTACACCTTC
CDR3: CASSSSHRGRDGYTF

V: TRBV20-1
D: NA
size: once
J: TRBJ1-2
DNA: TGCAGTGTTATAGGACTCTATGGCTACACCTTC
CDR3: CSVIGLYGYTF

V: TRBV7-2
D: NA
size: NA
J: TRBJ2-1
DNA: TGTGCCAGCAGCGCTTCCTACAATGAGCAGTTCTTC
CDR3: CASSASYNEQFF

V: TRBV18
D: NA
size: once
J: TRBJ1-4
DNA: TGTGCCAGCTCTCCGGTTCGGGGGACCCCCTATAATGAAAAACTGTTTTTT
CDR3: CASSPVRGTPYNEKLFF

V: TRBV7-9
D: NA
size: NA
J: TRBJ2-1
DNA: TGTGCCAGCAGCCCGCCCCGAGTCTCCTACAATGAGCAGTTCTTC
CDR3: CASSPPRVSYNEQFF

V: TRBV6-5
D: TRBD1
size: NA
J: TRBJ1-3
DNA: TGTGCCAGCAGTCCTCGGACAGGTCGGGGAAACACCATATATTTT
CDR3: CASSPRTGRGNTIYF

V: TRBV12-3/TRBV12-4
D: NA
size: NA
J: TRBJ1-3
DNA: TGTGCCAGCAGGCTAGGACTAGGAAACACCATATATTTT
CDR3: CASRLGLGNTIYF

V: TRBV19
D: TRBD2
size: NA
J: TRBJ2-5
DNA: TGTGCCAGTAACCCAGCGGGGGGAGGGCAAGAGACCCAGTACTTC
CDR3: CASNPAGGGQETQYF

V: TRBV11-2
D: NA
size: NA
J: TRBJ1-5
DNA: TGTGCCAGCAGCCATATAGATCAGCCCCAGCATTTT
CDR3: CASSHIDQPQHF

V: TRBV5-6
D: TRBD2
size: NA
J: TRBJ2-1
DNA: TGTGCCAGCAGCACTCCGGGACTAGCGGGATCCGCGGGCCTTAATGAGCAGTTCTTC
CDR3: CASSTPGLAGSAGLNEQFF

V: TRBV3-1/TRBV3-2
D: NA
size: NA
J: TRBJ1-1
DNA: TGTGCCAGCAGCCAAGAGTATGAAGCTTTCTTT
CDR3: CASSQEYEAFF

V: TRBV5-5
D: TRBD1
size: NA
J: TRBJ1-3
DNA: TGTGCCAGCAGCCCCGACAGGGGAGGAGGAAACACCATATATTTT
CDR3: CASSPDRGGGNTIYF

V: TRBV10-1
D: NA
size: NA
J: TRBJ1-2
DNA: TGCGCCAGCAGTGAGGGGGCAGGCTCCTATGGCTACACCTTC
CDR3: CASSEGAGSYGYTF

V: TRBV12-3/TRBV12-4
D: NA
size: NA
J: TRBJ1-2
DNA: TGTGCCAGCAGTCTGCCGGGTGGCTATGGCTACACCTTC
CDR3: CASSLPGGYGYTF

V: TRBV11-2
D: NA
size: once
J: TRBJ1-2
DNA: TGTGCCAGCGCCTTGGGACTGGCAGTCGACTATGGCTACACCTTC
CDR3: CASALGLAVDYGYTF

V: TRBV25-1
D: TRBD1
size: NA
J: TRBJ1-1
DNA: TGTGCCAGCAGGCCTGACAGGGCGAACACTGAAGCTTTCTTT
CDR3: CASRPDRANTEAFF

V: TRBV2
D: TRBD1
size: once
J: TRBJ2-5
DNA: TGTGCCAGCAGTGGTCGGGGCAGGGGGCAAGAGACCCAGTACTTC
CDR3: CASSGRGRGQETQYF

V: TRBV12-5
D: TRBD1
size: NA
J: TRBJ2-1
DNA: TGTGCTAGTGGTTCCCCCCGGGACAGCGATTACAATGAGCAGTTCTTC
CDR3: CASGSPRDSDYNEQFF

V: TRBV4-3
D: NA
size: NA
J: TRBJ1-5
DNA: TGCGCCAGCAGCCAAGTTTTCGGTCAGCCCCAGCATTTT
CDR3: CASSQVFGQPQHF

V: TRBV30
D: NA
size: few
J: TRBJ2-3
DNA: TGTGCCTGGACCCTCTTAGATACGCAGTATTTT
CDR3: CAWTLLDTQYF

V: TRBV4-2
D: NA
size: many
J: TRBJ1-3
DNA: TGTGCCAGCAACCAGGGGGGAAACACCATATATTTT
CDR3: CASNQGGNTIYF

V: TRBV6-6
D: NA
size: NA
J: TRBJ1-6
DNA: TGTGCCAGCACCCCTCGTGAAGGCTCACCCCTCCACTTT
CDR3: CASTPREGSPLHF

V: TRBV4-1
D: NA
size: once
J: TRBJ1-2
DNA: TGCGCCAGCAGCCAAGTAGCCGGGGGCGCCGGCTACACCTTC
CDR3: CASSQVAGGAGYTF

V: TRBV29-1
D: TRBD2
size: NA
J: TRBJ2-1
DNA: TGCAGCGTTGTAGCGGGGACCGACAATGAGCAGTTCTTC
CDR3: CSVVAGTDNEQFF

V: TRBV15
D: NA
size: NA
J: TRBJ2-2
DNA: TGTGCCACCAGCAGAGTGTTTCATAGTAGCGGGGAGCTGTTTTTT
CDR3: CATSRVFHSSGELFF

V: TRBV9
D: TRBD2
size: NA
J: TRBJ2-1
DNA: TGTGCCAGCAGCACGACTAGCGGTGAGCAGTTCTTC
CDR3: CASSTTSGEQFF

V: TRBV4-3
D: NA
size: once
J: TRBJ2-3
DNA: TGCGCCAGCAGCCAATTTGCGGGGGATACGCAGTATTTT
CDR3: CASSQFAGDTQYF

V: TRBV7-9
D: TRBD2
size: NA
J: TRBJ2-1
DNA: TGTGCCAGCAGCGGGGGGGAGCTTCGGGGCTCCTACAATGAGCAGTTCTTC
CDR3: CASSGGELRGSYNEQFF

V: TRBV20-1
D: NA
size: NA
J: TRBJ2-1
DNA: TGCAGTGCTAGTATGGAGGGCCCAATCCACAATGAGCAGTTCTTC
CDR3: CSASMEGPIHNEQFF

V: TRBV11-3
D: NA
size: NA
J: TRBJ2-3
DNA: TGTGCCAGCAGCTCTGGCGGCACAGATACGCAGTATTTT
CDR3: CASSSGGTDTQYF

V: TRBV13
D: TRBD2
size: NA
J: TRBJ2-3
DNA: TGTGCCAGCAGCTTCCGGGAGGTCGACACAGATACGCAGTATTTT
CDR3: CASSFREVDTDTQYF